The 13 T cell receptor beta chains listed next were all sequenced from one sample in a study of cytomegalovirus exposure and HLA in healthy donors. The protocol was immunoSEQ multiplex PCR, while the TCRdb copy is restricted to in-frame clones and leaves out a portion. The sample has around 160,000 clones; 84% are singletons. Sequencing was carried out using PBMCs. The receptors originated from a man aged 25-45 years in good health and CMV-seropositive.

This chain links TRBV4-3 with TRBJ2-6; D is unclear. Between the trimmed V and J ends, which lost 4 bases and 0 bases, there was a span of 7 bases. CDR1 and CDR2 (germline): LGHNA, YSLEER. This CDR3 comprises 15 residues. CDR3 DNA sequence: TGCGCCAGCAGCCTTTCCTCCTCTGGGGCCAACGTCCTGACTTTC. It is translated as CASSLSSSGANVLTF.

The gene calls are TRBV7-8 and TRBJ2-1; TRBD2 is a possible D gene (6 bases). Germline CDR1 and CDR2: SGHVS and FQNEAQ. V gave up 6 bases and J gave up 0 bases, with 15 bases separating them. The CDR3 totals 16 residues. The DNA for the CDR3 is TGTGCCAGCAGTAGGTTGGGGGGAAGCTCCTACAATGAGCAGTTCTTC. It translates to CASSRLGGSSYNEQFF.

The chain uses TRBV28 and TRBJ1-1; D gene unclear. Germline CDR1 is MDHEN and CDR2 is SYDVKM. The length of the CDR3 is 14 residues. V lost 3 bases and J 4 bases, leaving 12 bases between the germline ends. Here the CDR3 DNA reads TGTGCCAGCAGTTTCAGTATGGTTCCCACTGAAGCTTTCTTT. It specifies CASSFSMVPTEAFF.

This CDR3 reads CASSYPGDEQFF. CDR3 nucleotides: TGTGCCAGCAGCTACCCGGGAGATGAGCAGTTCTTC. The gene calls are TRBV7-6 and TRBJ2-1; D might be TRBD2 (6 bases). The germline V and J ends were trimmed by 4 bases and 8 bases, with 9 bases remaining between them. The germline CDR1 and CDR2 sequences are SGHVS and FNYEAQ. There are 12 residues in the CDR3.

The chain has TRBV5-4 and TRBJ2-1; 11 positions match TRBD1. Per the germline V gene, CDR1 is SGHNT and CDR2 is YYREEE (reference sequence). The CDR3 is 14 residues long. The V gene end was trimmed by 0 bases and the J gene end by 10 bases; junction bases not matched to a gene: 3. CDR3: CASSLGTGGLEQFF. The CDR3 DNA reads as TGTGCCAGCAGCTTGGGGACAGGGGGCTTGGAGCAGTTCTTC.

This chain connects TRBV27 to TRBJ2-7; no reliable D call. The V end lost 2 bases, the J end lost 3 bases, and 14 bases lay between the germline ends. This CDR3 comprises 15 residues. Germline lookup yields CDR1 MNHEY and CDR2 SMNVEV (reference sequence). The CDR3 sequence is CASSLVAGPIYEQYF. In nucleotides, the CDR3 is TGTGCCAGCAGTTTAGTGGCAGGCCCAATCTACGAGCAGTACTTC.

The J gene is TRBJ2-7, the V gene TRBV6-5; no definite D call. V was cut by 0 bases and J by 0 bases, with 9 bases left in between. Germline assignment: CDR1 MNHEY and CDR2 SVGAGI. The CDR3 runs 15 residues. The CDR3 sequence: CASSYSYLPSYEQYF. CDR3 bases: TGTGCCAGCAGTTACTCGTATCTCCCCTCCTACGAGCAGTACTTC.

The chain joins TRBV19 to TRBJ2-1, with 10 positions matching TRBD2. This CDR3 has 12 amino acids. Germline CDR1 is LNHDA and CDR2 is SQIVND (reference sequence). J was trimmed by 15 bases and V by 5 bases; bases with no gene match: 7. The CDR3 nucleotides read TGTGCCAGTAGTCTCGAGCGGGGGGGGCGGTTCTTC. This gives the protein CASSLERGGRFF.

The V gene is TRBV13, the J gene TRBJ2-1; 7 bases line up with TRBD2. V shed 4 bases and J 6 bases; nucleotides not matched to a gene: 12. Germline V gene lookup returns CDR1 PRHDT and CDR2 FYEKMQ (reference sequence). The CDR3 has 16 residues. CDR3 region: CASSSRAVSGINEQFF. The DNA for the CDR3 is TGTGCCAGCAGCTCCCGCGCGGTAAGCGGGATCAATGAGCAGTTCTTC.

CDR3 sequence (DNA): TGTGCCAGCGGACTAGCGGGTCGCCCCTACGAGCAGTACTTC. This encodes CASGLAGRPYEQYF. V and J are TRBV27 and TRBJ2-7; TRBD2 matches 11 bases. Per germline, CDR1 MNHEY and CDR2 SMNVEV (reference sequence). Trimming took 8 bases from V and 2 from J; bases not matched to a gene: 5. The CDR3 totals 14 residues.

The chain employs TRBV27 and TRBJ1-5; unclear D gene. The CDR3 contains 16 residues. CDR1 is MNHEY and CDR2 is SMNVEV in the germline V gene (reference sequence). The germline V and J ends were trimmed by 0 bases and 0 bases, with 9 bases remaining between them. CDR3 sequence: CASSLSFSYSNQPQHF. CDR3 nucleotides: TGTGCCAGCAGTTTATCGTTCAGTTATAGCAATCAGCCCCAGCATTTT.

The genes are TRBV9 and TRBJ2-2, with 8 bases lining up with TRBD2. There are 17 residues in the CDR3. The junction had 10 bases not matched to a gene; V was cut back by 2 bases and J by 4 bases. The germline V gene encodes CDR1 SGDLS and CDR2 YYNGEE. The CDR3 loop reads CASSVRGGGFGTGELFF. CDR3 DNA sequence: TGTGCCAGCAGCGTTCGGGGGGGCGGTTTCGGCACCGGGGAGCTGTTTTTT.

This chain links TRBV11-3 with TRBJ1-1; D not resolved. Trimming pared 1 base from V and 9 bases from J, leaving 12 bases between. Germline CDR1 is SGHNT and CDR2 is YENEEA. The CDR3 totals 13 residues. CDR3 coding DNA: TGTGCCAGCAGCTTAGGTTCCGGGGAGCAAGCTTTCTTT. The encoded protein is CASSLGSGEQAFF.